Below are 20 T cell receptor beta chains sequenced from a single sample in a study of cytomegalovirus exposure and HLA in healthy donors (dated by TCRdb to about 2017). The library was produced with the immunoSEQ multiplex PCR assay. A mixture of 60 forward primers for TCR Vbeta segments and 13 reverse primers for TCR Jbeta segments was used in the multiplex PCR. As stored in TCRdb, this immuneACCESS dataset retains in-frame rearrangements with V and J assigned. A fraction of the clones does not appear; measured against another copy, unresolved V genes explain less than half of the discrepancy, and the remainder lacks a known reason. This sample's records show some 200,000 clones. In total, the top ten clones hold around 1.1% of the sample. The source material was PBMCs. These receptor sequences come from a girl aged 2-9 years in good health and CMV-seropositive.

V is TRBV7-9 and J is TRBJ2-7; 9 nucleotides line up with TRBD2. J gave up 2 bases and V 0 bases, and 2 bases lay outside the gene matches. CDR1 is SEHNR, CDR2 FQNEAQ, per germline (reference sequence). The CDR3 has 15 amino acids. The CDR3 nucleotides read TGTGCCAGCAGCTTAGCACTAGCGGGCACCTACGAGCAGTACTTC. This gives the protein CASSLALAGTYEQYF. Full variable domain (outside the CDR3, taken from reference TRBV7-9 and TRBJ2-7): DTGVSQNPRHKITKRGQNVTFRCDPISEHNRLYWYRQTLGQGPEFLTYFQNEAQLEKSRLLSDRFSAERPKGSFSTLEIQRTEQGDSAMYLCASSLALAGTYEQYFGPGTRLTVT.

The J gene is TRBJ2-1, the V gene TRBV4-1, with 14 positions matching TRBD2. This CDR3 spans 18 amino acids. Germline V lookup: CDR1 MGHRA, CDR2 YSYEKL. The J segment lost 9 bases and the V segment lost 1 base, leaving 11 bases of the junction unmatched. CDR3 nucleotide sequence: TGCGCCAGCAGCCAAGGGGCCGGGACTAGCGGGAGCCCGGGTGAGCAGTTCTTC. Amino acids: CASSQGAGTSGSPGEQFF.

The chain couples TRBV6-1 to TRBJ2-1, with 10 positions matching TRBD1. The germline V gene has CDR1 MNHNS and CDR2 SASEGT. With 1 base clipped from V and 7 bases from J, the junction kept 7 bases outside the gene matches. The CDR3 runs 16 residues. CDR3 protein: CASSEGGTGVRNEQFF. CDR3 nucleotide sequence: TGTGCCAGCAGTGAAGGAGGGACAGGGGTAAGAAATGAGCAGTTCTTC.

This chain links TRBV27 with TRBJ2-7; TRBD2 aligns across 10 bases. Trimming took 5 bases from V and 6 from J; bases not matched to a gene: 10. The CDR3 extends over 15 amino acids. Germline CDR1 is MNHEY and CDR2 is SMNVEV (reference sequence). CDR3 region: CASSRGTSGIAEQYF. In DNA form, the CDR3 reads TGTGCCAGCAGTAGAGGAACTAGCGGGATTGCCGAGCAGTACTTC.

The V call is TRBV5-1, the J call TRBJ2-5; D is undetermined. The germline V gene has CDR1 SGHRS and CDR2 YFSETQ. The CDR3 covers 12 residues. V was pared by 6 bases and J by 2 bases, with 8 bases between. The CDR3 nucleotides are TGCGCCAGCACGCACTTACAAGAGACCCAGTACTTC. It yields the protein CASTHLQETQYF.

The gene calls are TRBV5-4 and TRBJ2-2, with D possibly TRBD1 on 6 matching bases. The CDR3 is made up of 15 amino acids. The V gene's germline CDR1 is SGHNT and CDR2 YYREEE (reference sequence). V lost 4 bases to trimming and J lost 6 bases, with 16 bases between them. CDR3 DNA sequence: TGTGCCAGCAGCCTTCTGACAGGTTTGGCCGGGGAGCTGTTTTTT. This encodes CASSLLTGLAGELFF.

The rearrangement uses TRBV19 and TRBJ2-1; D call uncertain. V was clipped by 7 bases and J by 3 bases, with 7 bases between them. The germline V gene encodes CDR1 LNHDA and CDR2 SQIVND (reference sequence). There are 12 residues in the CDR3. The CDR3 loop is CASNDIYNEQFF. In DNA, the CDR3 is TGTGCCAGTAATGACATCTACAATGAGCAGTTCTTC.

This sequence joins TRBV11-2 and TRBJ2-1; TRBD2 matches 11 bases. V lost 4 bases to trimming and J lost 9 bases; unmatched junction nucleotides: 8. Germline lookup yields CDR1 SGHAT and CDR2 FQNNGV. This CDR3 region has 15 residues. The CDR3 DNA follows: TGTGCCAGCAGCTGGGGACTAGCGGCGGGCGGTGAGCAGTTCTTC. Translating it yields CASSWGLAAGGEQFF. Drawing the rest from reference TRBV11-2 and TRBJ2-1, the complete variable domain is EAGVAQSPRYKIIEKRQSVAFWCNPISGHATLYWYQQILGQGPKLLIQFQNNGVVDDSQLPKDRFSAERLKGVDSTLKIQPAKLEDSAVYLCASSWGLAAGGEQFFGPGTRLTVL.

The chain employs TRBV7-3 and TRBJ2-7; D is perhaps TRBD2 (6 bases). V dropped 5 bases and J dropped 0 bases, with 14 bases sitting between them. The CDR3 is 15 residues long. Germline V gives CDR1 SGHTA, CDR2 FQGTGA. CDR3: CASSRGTLSSYEQYF. CDR3 DNA: TGTGCCAGCAGCCGCGGGACCCTGAGCTCCTACGAGCAGTACTTC.

The rearrangement uses TRBV10-2 and TRBJ2-7; D perhaps matches TRBD2 (6 bases). The V end was cut by 7 bases, the J end by 2 bases, with 18 bases between. The CDR3 extends over 15 amino acids. The V gene's germline CDR1 is WSHSY and CDR2 SAAADI. CDR3 sequence: CASNNGSRSPYEQYF. DNA for the CDR3: TGCGCCAGCAATAACGGGAGTAGGTCCCCCTACGAGCAGTACTTC.

This sequence joins TRBV6-5 and TRBJ2-5; TRBD2 is a possible D gene (5 bases). The DNA end is a closer match to TRBJ2-7, so the J assignment may be wrong. The CDR3 is 14 amino acids. Germline loops: CDR1 MNHEY, CDR2 SVGAGI. CDR3 sequence reads: CASSYSRGSHEQYF. DNA of the CDR3: TGTGCCAGCAGTTACTCTAGAGGGAGCCACGAGCAGTACTTC.

V gene TRBV11-2 combines with J gene TRBJ2-7, with TRBD1 identical over 7 bases. CDR1 and CDR2 (germline): SGHAT, FQNNGV. This CDR3 is 17 amino acids long. Trimming cost V 4 bases and J 2 bases; bases outside gene matches: 14. The CDR3 bases are TGTGCCAGCAGCTCTACTTTCTTGACAGGGAGAGCCTACGAGCAGTACTTC. This codes for CASSSTFLTGRAYEQYF.

The gene calls are TRBV19 and TRBJ1-4; the match to TRBD1 covers 8 bases. The CDR3 runs 12 residues. The V gene end was trimmed by 10 bases and the J gene end by 8 bases; junction bases not matched to a gene: 6. The V gene's germline CDR1 is LNHDA and CDR2 SQIVND (reference sequence). The CDR3: CATRGQGEKLFF. The DNA for the CDR3 is TGTGCCACCCGAGGACAGGGAGAAAAACTGTTTTTT.

J is TRBJ2-5 and V is TRBV28, with D perhaps TRBD2 (6 bases). V was clipped by 2 bases and J by 3 bases, with 13 bases between them. The length of the CDR3 is 15 residues. CDR1 and CDR2 (germline): MDHEN, SYDVKM. CDR3 DNA sequence: TGTGCCAGCAGTTTAGTAGCGGTCCTTAAAGAGACCCAGTACTTC. Translation: CASSLVAVLKETQYF.

The chain carries TRBV28 and TRBJ1-2, with unresolved D. V was shortened by 6 bases and J by 4 bases, with 27 bases between the two germline ends. This CDR3 contains 18 residues. Germline V gene lookup returns CDR1 MDHEN and CDR2 SYDVKM. The CDR3 protein is CASRPSGGSIRPRYGYTF. DNA of the CDR3: TGTGCCAGCAGGCCGAGCGGAGGCTCGATTCGACCTCGCTATGGCTACACCTTC.

This chain uses TRBV11-1 with TRBJ2-3, with D unresolved. The CDR3 extends over 13 amino acids. The germline V and J ends were trimmed by 4 bases and 7 bases, with 12 bases remaining between them. The germline V gene has CDR1 SGHAT and CDR2 FQDESV (reference sequence). This CDR3 is CASSSRNLNTQYF. The CDR3 nucleotides read TGTGCCAGCAGCTCGAGGAACCTTAATACGCAGTATTTT.

The rearrangement joins TRBV5-1 to TRBJ1-4; 8 nucleotides align to TRBD1. The V gene end was trimmed by 4 bases and the J gene end by 5 bases; junction bases not matched to a gene: 4. CDR3 length: 14 residues. The germline V gene has CDR1 SGHRS and CDR2 YFSETQ. CDR3 region: CASSIQGENEKLFF. The CDR3 region has the DNA TGCGCCAGCAGCATACAGGGGGAGAATGAAAAACTGTTTTTT.

This chain links TRBV25-1 with TRBJ1-1; D gene uncertain. The CDR3 loop spans 13 amino acids. Germline V gene data show CDR1 as MGHDK and CDR2 as SYGVNS. V lost 4 bases to trimming and J lost 3 bases, with 9 bases between them. Here the CDR3 reads CASSGPRDTEAFF. The CDR3 DNA follows: TGTGCCAGCAGTGGGCCGAGGGACACTGAAGCTTTCTTT.

The chain couples TRBV10-3 to TRBJ2-5; TRBD1 matches 8 bases. The CDR3 extends over 13 amino acids. Germline CDR1 and CDR2: ENHRY and SYGVKD. The ends lost 6 bases at V and 3 bases at J; junction bases unmatched: 3. The CDR3 nucleotides are TGTGCCATCAGCAAGACAGGGGAAGAGACCCAGTACTTC. This encodes CAISKTGEETQYF.

Remarks on this clone: This specimen includes other DNA sequences encoding the same CDR3. V gene TRBV5-1 combines with J gene TRBJ2-5; 7 bases match TRBD1. Germline V lookup: CDR1 SGHRS, CDR2 YFSETQ. Unmatched junction bases numbered 1, after V lost 2 bases and J lost 3 bases. This CDR3 region has 13 residues. CDR3 loop: CASSFGTEETQYF. The DNA of the CDR3 is TGCGCCAGCAGCTTCGGGACAGAAGAGACCCAGTACTTC. The full variable domain, rest sourced from reference TRBV5-1 and TRBJ2-5, is KAGVTQTPRYLIKTRGQQVTLSCSPISGHRSVSWYQQTPGQGLQFLFEYFSETQRNKGNFPGRFSGRQFSNSRSEMNVSTLELGDSALYLCASSFGTEETQYFGPGTRLLVL.